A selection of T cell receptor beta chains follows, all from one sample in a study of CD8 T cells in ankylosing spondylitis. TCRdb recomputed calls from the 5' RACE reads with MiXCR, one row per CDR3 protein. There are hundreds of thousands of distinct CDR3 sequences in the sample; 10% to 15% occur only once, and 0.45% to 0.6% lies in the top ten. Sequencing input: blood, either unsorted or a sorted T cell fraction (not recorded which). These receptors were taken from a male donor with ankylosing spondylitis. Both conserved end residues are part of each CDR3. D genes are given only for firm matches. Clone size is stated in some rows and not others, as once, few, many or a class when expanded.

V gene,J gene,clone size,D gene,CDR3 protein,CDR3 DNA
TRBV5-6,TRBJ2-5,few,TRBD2,CASASGRQETQYF,TGTGCCTCGGCTAGCGGGAGGCAAGAGACCCAGTACTTC
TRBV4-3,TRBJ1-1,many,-,CASSQGRVTEAFF,TGCGCCAGCAGCCAAGGTAGGGTCACTGAAGCTTTCTTT
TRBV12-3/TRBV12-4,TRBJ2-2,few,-,CASSWRPGELFF,TGTGCCAGCAGTTGGAGACCCGGGGAGCTGTTTTTT
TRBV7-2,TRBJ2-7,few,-,CASSLAAASSYEQYF,TGTGCCAGCAGCTTAGCGGCAGCCAGCTCCTACGAGCAGTACTTC
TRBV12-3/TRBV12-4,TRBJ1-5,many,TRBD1,CASSPDRGPGHF,TGTGCCAGCAGTCCTGACAGGGGTCCAGGTCATTTT
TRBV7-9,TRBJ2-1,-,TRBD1,CASSLRSGPDRVLLF,TGTGCCAGCAGCTTACGGTCGGGCCCGGACAGGGTCCTCCTTTTC
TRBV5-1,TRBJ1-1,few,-,CASSLEGGDWDTEAFF,TGCGCCAGCAGCTTGGAAGGGGGAGACTGGGACACTGAAGCTTTCTTT
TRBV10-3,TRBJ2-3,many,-,CAISDSHGDTQYF,TGTGCCATCAGTGACTCACACGGTGATACGCAGTATTTT
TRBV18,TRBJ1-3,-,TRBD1,CASLQTGSGNTIYF,TGTGCCAGCCTACAGACAGGGTCTGGAAACACCATATATTTT
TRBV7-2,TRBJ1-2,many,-,CASSAGRNYGYTF,TGTGCCAGCAGCGCGGGACGGAACTATGGCTACACCTTC
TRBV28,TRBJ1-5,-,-,CATKALPVSYQPQHF,TGTGCCACCAAAGCCCTCCCGGTCTCATATCAGCCCCAGCATTTT
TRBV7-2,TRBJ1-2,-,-,CASSLTNSNYGYTF,TGTGCCAGCAGCTTAACGAACTCAAACTATGGCTACACCTTC
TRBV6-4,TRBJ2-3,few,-,CASSAQGLSTDTQYF,TGTGCCAGCAGCGCACAGGGCCTGAGCACAGATACGCAGTATTTT
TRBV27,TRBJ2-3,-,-,CASSYGGRDHTDTQYF,TGTGCCAGCAGTTATGGGGGTCGGGATCACACAGATACGCAGTATTTT
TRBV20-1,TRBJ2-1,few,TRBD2,CSVGTSVNNEQFF,TGCAGTGTCGGGACTAGCGTGAACAATGAGCAGTTCTTC
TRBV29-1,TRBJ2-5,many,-,CSTWDYQETQYF,TGCAGCACATGGGACTACCAAGAGACCCAGTACTTC
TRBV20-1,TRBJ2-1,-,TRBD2,CSALRPGGASYNEQFF,TGCAGTGCTCTTCGCCCCGGGGGGGCCTCCTACAATGAGCAGTTCTTC
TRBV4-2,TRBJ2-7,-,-,CASSLDGVAYEQYF,TGTGCCAGCAGCCTAGACGGGGTAGCCTACGAGCAGTACTTC
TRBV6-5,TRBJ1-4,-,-,CASSYLGPNEKLFF,TGTGCCAGCAGTTACTTGGGACCCAACGAAAAACTGTTTTTT
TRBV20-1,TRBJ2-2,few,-,CSFFRGELFF,TGCAGTTTTTTCCGCGGGGAGCTGTTTTTT
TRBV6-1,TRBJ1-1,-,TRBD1,CASKTGWGTEAFF,TGTGCCAGCAAGACAGGGTGGGGGACTGAAGCTTTCTTT
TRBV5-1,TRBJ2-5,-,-,CASSPAIQETQYF,TGCGCCAGCAGCCCGGCGATCCAAGAGACCCAGTACTTC
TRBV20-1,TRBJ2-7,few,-,CSLARQVLKYEQYF,TGCAGTCTAGCCCGACAGGTTTTAAAGTACGAGCAGTACTTC
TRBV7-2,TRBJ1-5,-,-,CASSLAPDSPGPQHF,TGTGCCAGCAGCTTAGCTCCTGACAGCCCAGGACCCCAGCATTTT
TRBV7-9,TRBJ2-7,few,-,CASSLISGTIYEQYF,TGTGCCAGCAGCCTCATCTCAGGCACAATCTACGAGCAGTACTTC
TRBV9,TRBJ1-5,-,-,CASSSSWGRNQPQHF,TGTGCCAGCAGCTCCTCGTGGGGCCGCAATCAGCCCCAGCATTTT
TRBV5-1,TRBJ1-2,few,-,CASSLAGAMLLFGYTF,TGCGCCAGCAGCTTGGCAGGGGCTATGCTCCTTTTTGGCTACACCTTC
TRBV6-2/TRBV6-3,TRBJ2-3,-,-,CASTEEGKSDTQYF,TGTGCCAGCACCGAGGAGGGAAAGTCAGATACGCAGTATTTT
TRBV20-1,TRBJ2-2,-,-,CSASWTVGELFF,TGCAGTGCTAGTTGGACGGTCGGGGAGCTGTTTTTT
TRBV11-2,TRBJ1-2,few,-,CASSAKAVYGYTF,TGTGCCAGCAGCGCCAAAGCAGTTTATGGCTACACCTTC
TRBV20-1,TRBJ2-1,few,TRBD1,CSANRGSDNEQFF,TGCAGTGCTAACAGGGGGTCCGACAATGAGCAGTTCTTC
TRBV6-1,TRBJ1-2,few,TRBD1,CASSLLRGGVYGYTF,TGTGCCAGCAGCCTCCTCAGGGGGGGGGTCTATGGCTACACCTTC
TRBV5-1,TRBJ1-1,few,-,CASSSPGYTEAFF,TGCGCCAGCAGCTCACCGGGATACACTGAAGCTTTCTTT
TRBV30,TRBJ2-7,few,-,CACTGSSYEQYF,TGTGCCTGCACCGGGTCCTCCTACGAGCAGTACTTC
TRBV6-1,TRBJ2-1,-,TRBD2,CASRGLAGGGSYNEQFF,TGTGCCAGCAGGGGACTAGCGGGGGGCGGGTCCTACAATGAGCAGTTCTTC
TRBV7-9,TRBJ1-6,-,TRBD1,CASSSDRGLYSPLHF,TGTGCCAGCAGCTCGGACAGGGGCCTGTATTCACCCCTCCACTTT
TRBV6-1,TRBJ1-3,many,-,CASSPTRDRGNTIYF,TGTGCCAGCAGCCCAACCAGGGATCGGGGAAACACCATATATTTT
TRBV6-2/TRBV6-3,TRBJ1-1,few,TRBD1,CASSYQGAGEAFF,TGTGCCAGCAGTTACCAGGGGGCGGGTGAAGCTTTCTTT
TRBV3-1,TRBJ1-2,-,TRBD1,CASSQGGGYSGYTF,TGTGCCAGCAGCCAAGGAGGGGGCTACTCTGGCTACACCTTC
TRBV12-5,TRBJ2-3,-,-,CASGPGREDTQYF,TGTGCTAGTGGCCCAGGCCGGGAAGATACGCAGTATTTT